This is a list of T cell receptor beta chains from one sample in a study of control samples from healthy donors and cancer patients. TCRdb's table, derived via immunoSEQ multiplex PCR, lists solely in-frame clones and lacks some. Altogether under 80,000 clones are present, 85% to 95% being singletons, with the ten largest covering approximately 2.8%. Specimen: blood. These receptors all stem from a woman younger than 45 in good health. Both conserved end residues are trimmed from each CDR3. Only part of the rows carry a size: once, few, many, or a class if the clone is expanded.

J,V,size,CDR3
TRBJ2-1,TRBV30,once,AWREYNEQF
TRBJ2-1,TRBV15,.,ATSRDWGQGAYEQF
TRBJ1-4,TRBV10-3,once,AIREGPTNEKLF
TRBJ1-5,TRBV2,.,ASRENRDPDQPQH
TRBJ1-1,TRBV21-1,.,ASSKARGADTEAF
TRBJ1-4,TRBV4-1,.,ASSQAASGSLLF
TRBJ2-1,TRBV30,once,AWTGTSSYNEQF
TRBJ2-3,TRBV3-1/TRBV3-2,.,ASSQDWGGSTDTQY
TRBJ1-2,TRBV19,.,ASSSTGTLNYGYT
TRBJ2-2,TRBV14,.,ASSQELAGELF
TRBJ2-2,TRBV28,once,AMRDLAGGELF
TRBJ2-7,TRBV28,.,ASSFLDKYEQY
TRBJ2-6,TRBV5-1,.,ASSLVGSGANVLT
TRBJ2-5,TRBV20-1,.,SRREETQY
TRBJ2-5,TRBV11-3,.,ASSKRGPGQETQY
TRBJ1-6,TRBV21-1,.,ASVGPPSGNSPLH
TRBJ1-5,TRBV23-1,.,ASRLRDKGGVYSNQPQH
TRBJ2-2,TRBV15,.,ATSRADSLTGELF
TRBJ2-5,TRBV18,.,ASSPGPKETQY
TRBJ1-2,TRBV3-1/TRBV3-2,.,ASSQEAHYGYT
TRBJ2-6,TRBV10-1,once,ASSDSTPGANVLT
TRBJ2-1,TRBV10-3,few,AISESMLNEQF
TRBJ2-7,TRBV27,.,ASSLDSSYEQY
TRBJ1-4,TRBV28,.,ASSDSVGTNEKLF
TRBJ1-6,TRBV11-3,.,ASSLEANSPLH
TRBJ2-3,TRBV9,.,ASSVSQRGGNTDTQY
TRBJ2-7,TRBV19,.,ASSIGTGGFYEQY
TRBJ1-6,TRBV27,.,ASSTNRDSTNSPLH
TRBJ1-1,TRBV4-2,.,ASSQSLGRDAGSF
TRBJ1-2,TRBV30,.,AWSGLGAHGYT
TRBJ2-7,TRBV12-3/TRBV12-4,.,ASSSYRAHEQY
TRBJ2-5,TRBV3-1/TRBV3-2,once,ASSPRAGRETQY
TRBJ2-4,TRBV20-1,.,SVLKGIQY
TRBJ2-7,TRBV7-3,.,ASSLTGTSSYEQY
TRBJ1-2,TRBV6-1,.,ASSEGLWDRGLSYT
TRBJ1-1,TRBV19,.,ASSISNTEAF
TRBJ1-2,TRBV27,.,ASSSAGQGVHL
TRBJ1-5,TRBV7-8,.,ASSSGQWSNQPQH
TRBJ1-5,TRBV19,once,ASVTETSSNQPQH
TRBJ1-5,TRBV3-1/TRBV3-2,.,ASSQGQATGQPQH
TRBJ1-3,TRBV30,.,AWSVGQLSGNTIY